The T cell receptor (beta chain) under discussion was sequenced for a study of blood T cell repertoires in COVID-19. Study details: The United States, Italy and Spain provided the acute and convalescent COVID-19 samples. The analysed material was cDNA or gDNA that came from T cells, B-cell-depleted T cells, or PBMCs.

In the original processing: Amplification with reference gene primers provided the estimates of nucleated cell counts. Sequenced by immunoSEQ multiplex PCR; TCRdb stores in-frame clones only, minus some. Clonal size and the V and J genes are those of that table, whereas D and trimming came from the DNA. The sample lists 70,000 to 85,000 clones; 75% to 90% were seen once. The receptor's source is a woman aged 50 to 60 with active or convalescent COVID-19. The sequenced material came from peripheral blood.

The CDR3 region has the DNA TGCGCCAGCAGCTTGGCCGGGGGAGGAGATGGCTACACCTTC. Residues: CASSLAGGGDGYTF. The V call is TRBV5-1, the J call TRBJ1-2, with TRBD1 as a possible D gene (5 bases). This CDR3 has 14 amino acids. Trimming removed 0 bases at V and 6 bases at J, with 12 bases between. The germline CDR1 and CDR2 sequences are SGHRS and YFSETQ.